These T cell receptor beta chains were read from a single sample in a study of cytomegalovirus exposure and HLA in healthy donors. Repertoires were generated with immunoSEQ multiplex PCR, while TCRdb's copy carries only in-frame clones and drops some. Of about 170,000 clones in the sample, 73% are singletons; the top ten hold under 5.5%. The sample taken for sequencing was PBMCs. These receptors all stem from a woman aged 18-35 years in good health and CMV-seropositive. Each CDR3 is given with its conserved first and last residue. Fields, in order: CDR3 DNA, CDR3 protein, V gene, D gene, J gene, clone size. A D gene is named only where the DNA matches it firmly. Not all rows give a size; the values are once, few, many and, for expanded clones, a class.

DNA: TGCGCCAGCAGCTTGGGCCGACCCACAGTGGGGACCCAGTACTTC
CDR3: CASSLGRPTVGTQYF
V: TRBV5-1
D: .
J: TRBJ2-5
size: .

DNA: TGCGCCAGCAACCGGGACAGGGGGTACAATGAGCAGTTCTTC
CDR3: CASNRDRGYNEQFF
V: TRBV5-1
D: TRBD1
J: TRBJ2-1
size: .

DNA: TGTGCCAGCAGCACAAGACAGGGGTCGAACACCGGGGAGCTGTTTTTT
CDR3: CASSTRQGSNTGELFF
V: TRBV9
D: TRBD1
J: TRBJ2-2
size: .

DNA: TGTGCCTGGAGTGTTTATCGCGGGGGGGCTAGCACAGATACGCAGTATTTT
CDR3: CAWSVYRGGASTDTQYF
V: TRBV30
D: TRBD2
J: TRBJ2-3
size: .

DNA: TGTGCCATCAACACGGACATTACGAACACCGGGGAGCTGTTTTTT
CDR3: CAINTDITNTGELFF
V: TRBV10-3
D: .
J: TRBJ2-2
size: .

DNA: TGTGCCAGCAGCTCTCGGCCAGGAGGGGGCCTGGGGAATGAGCAGTTCTTC
CDR3: CASSSRPGGGLGNEQFF
V: TRBV11-3
D: .
J: TRBJ2-1
size: .

DNA: TGTGCCAGCAGCTTGCCCCCTCCGGGGGGCTACACCTTC
CDR3: CASSLPPPGGYTF
V: TRBV5-6
D: .
J: TRBJ1-2
size: .

DNA: TGTGCCAGCAGCTCACCCCCGAGGCTAGCGGGACAAGAGACCCAGTACTTC
CDR3: CASSSPPRLAGQETQYF
V: TRBV11-2
D: TRBD2
J: TRBJ2-5
size: .

DNA: TGTGCCAGCAGTAAGCTAGCGGGGTACGAGCAGTACTTC
CDR3: CASSKLAGYEQYF
V: TRBV2
D: TRBD2
J: TRBJ2-7
size: few

DNA: TGTGCCGTACAAGGGGGCGCAGAAGATACGCAGTATTTT
CDR3: CAVQGGAEDTQYF
V: TRBV10-3
D: TRBD1
J: TRBJ2-3
size: .

DNA: TGTGCCACCAGCAGAGATTTCAGGGGAGGCACAGATACGCAGTATTTT
CDR3: CATSRDFRGGTDTQYF
V: TRBV15
D: .
J: TRBJ2-3
size: .

DNA: TGTGCCAGTAGTATAAAGGGGGCCGACTATGGCTACACCTTC
CDR3: CASSIKGADYGYTF
V: TRBV19
D: TRBD1
J: TRBJ1-2
size: .

DNA: TGTGCCAGCAGCCGGGGGGGTGAGCAGTTCTTC
CDR3: CASSRGGEQFF
V: TRBV7-3
D: TRBD2
J: TRBJ2-1
size: few

DNA: TGTGCCAGCAGTGACTACACTCGGGGGACCGGGGAGCTGTTTTTT
CDR3: CASSDYTRGTGELFF
V: TRBV2
D: .
J: TRBJ2-2
size: .

DNA: TGTGCCAGCTCACCACCGATACAGGGGAGCTATGGCTACACCTTC
CDR3: CASSPPIQGSYGYTF
V: TRBV18
D: TRBD1
J: TRBJ1-2
size: .

DNA: TGTGCCAGCAGCCCCGTCACGGGGGGGGATTACAATGAGCAGTTCTTC
CDR3: CASSPVTGGDYNEQFF
V: TRBV9
D: TRBD2
J: TRBJ2-1
size: .

DNA: TGTGCCAGCAGCTTGGTGAGACAGGGTACCTACGAGCAGTACTTC
CDR3: CASSLVRQGTYEQYF
V: TRBV5-6
D: TRBD1
J: TRBJ2-7
size: .

DNA: TGCGCCAGCAGCCAAGACCGGGCAGGAGGTTACTATGGCTACACCTTC
CDR3: CASSQDRAGGYYGYTF
V: TRBV4-3
D: .
J: TRBJ1-2
size: .

DNA: TGCGCCAGCAGCCAAGATGTTGCGGGGTTTGAAGCTTTCTTT
CDR3: CASSQDVAGFEAFF
V: TRBV4-3
D: .
J: TRBJ1-1
size: .

DNA: TGTGCCAGCAGCTTACCTACAGGGGGTCTTTTAACAGATACGCAGTATTTT
CDR3: CASSLPTGGLLTDTQYF
V: TRBV7-9
D: TRBD1
J: TRBJ2-3
size: .

DNA: TGTGCCAGCAGCCAACGGGGGGGCCTCTCCTACGAGCAGTACTTC
CDR3: CASSQRGGLSYEQYF
V: TRBV27
D: TRBD2
J: TRBJ2-7
size: .

DNA: TGTGCCTCGCGGAAGGGCGGGACCCGCCCAGATACGCAGTATTTT
CDR3: CASRKGGTRPDTQYF
V: TRBV5-5
D: .
J: TRBJ2-3
size: few

DNA: TGTGCCAGTAGTATCGCGGCGGCGATAGTTTCACCCCTCCACTTT
CDR3: CASSIAAAIVSPLHF
V: TRBV19
D: .
J: TRBJ1-6
size: .

DNA: TGTGCCAGCAGTTCCGGACTAGCGACAGATACGCAGTATTTT
CDR3: CASSSGLATDTQYF
V: TRBV27
D: TRBD2
J: TRBJ2-3
size: .

DNA: TGTGCCAGCAGTGACCTAGGTGGGGCCAACGTCCTGACTTTC
CDR3: CASSDLGGANVLTF
V: TRBV6-1
D: .
J: TRBJ2-6
size: few

DNA: TGTGCCAGCAGCTTTGGACAGGGAGATGGCTACACCTTC
CDR3: CASSFGQGDGYTF
V: TRBV5-4
D: TRBD1
J: TRBJ1-2
size: few

DNA: TGTGCCAGTAGTATAGGGACTAGCGGGGGGAGGGCAGATACGCAGTATTTT
CDR3: CASSIGTSGGRADTQYF
V: TRBV19
D: TRBD2
J: TRBJ2-3
size: once

DNA: TGCGCCAGCAGCCACGGACTAGTCGGAAGGGATACGCAGTATTTT
CDR3: CASSHGLVGRDTQYF
V: TRBV4-1
D: TRBD2
J: TRBJ2-3
size: .

DNA: TGTGCCACTGAGACGGAGGACCGAGGGACCCAGTACTTC
CDR3: CATETEDRGTQYF
V: TRBV28
D: .
J: TRBJ2-5
size: .

DNA: TGTGCCAGCAGTTACATCGGACAGACCACCGGGGAGCTGTTTTTT
CDR3: CASSYIGQTTGELFF
V: TRBV6-5
D: .
J: TRBJ2-2
size: .

DNA: TGTGCCTGGAGTCCAGACAGTCACCCTATGGGCTACACCTTC
CDR3: CAWSPDSHPMGYTF
V: TRBV30
D: .
J: TRBJ1-2
size: .

DNA: TGTGCCAGCAGCTTCCTTAAAGCGTATAATTCACCCCTCCACTTT
CDR3: CASSFLKAYNSPLHF
V: TRBV7-9
D: .
J: TRBJ1-6
size: .

DNA: TGTGCCAGCAGTTCCGGGACAGACTACGAGCAGTACTTC
CDR3: CASSSGTDYEQYF
V: TRBV11-2
D: TRBD1
J: TRBJ2-7
size: few

DNA: TGTGCCAGCAGCTTGGGGGGAGGGTCCGAATCCTACAATGAGCAGTTCTTC
CDR3: CASSLGGGSESYNEQFF
V: TRBV5-6
D: TRBD2
J: TRBJ2-1
size: .

DNA: TGTGCCAGCAGCCCCGAACGGGACAGGAGTGCCGAAAAACTGTTTTTT
CDR3: CASSPERDRSAEKLFF
V: TRBV7-3
D: TRBD1
J: TRBJ1-4
size: .

DNA: TGTGCCACCAGCAGAGATGTAGGCAGGGAACGAAACTATGGCTACACCTTC
CDR3: CATSRDVGRERNYGYTF
V: TRBV15
D: .
J: TRBJ1-2
size: .

DNA: TGTGCCAGCAGTTACGGGCTAGCGGGTTCCTACAATGAGCAGTTCTTC
CDR3: CASSYGLAGSYNEQFF
V: TRBV6-6
D: TRBD2
J: TRBJ2-1
size: .